This T cell receptor (beta chain) emerged from a study of cytomegalovirus exposure and HLA in healthy donors. Study conclusions and caveats: It was in a later analysis that TCR association rates were seen to vary by HLA locus, highest for DRB1 and lowest for HLA-C.

Trimming removed 6 bases from V and 3 bases from J, with 9 bases in between. Per germline, CDR1 MRHNA and CDR2 SNTAGT. The CDR3 has 13 amino acids. A note on this clone: Its antigen is currently unknown.

Vbeta (60) and Jbeta (13) primers were used in the PCR. Repertoires were generated with immunoSEQ multiplex PCR, while TCRdb's copy carries only in-frame clones and drops some. The sample contains roughly 190,000 clones, approximately 80% of which appear only once. The V gene is TRBV6-4, the J gene TRBJ1-5; unclear D gene. Specimen: PBMCs. The TCR originated in a man aged 40-49 years in good health and CMV-seropositive. CDR3 sequence (DNA): TGTGCCAGCAGGTGGGCCCCCAATCAGCCCCAGCATTTT. Residues: CASRWAPNQPQHF.